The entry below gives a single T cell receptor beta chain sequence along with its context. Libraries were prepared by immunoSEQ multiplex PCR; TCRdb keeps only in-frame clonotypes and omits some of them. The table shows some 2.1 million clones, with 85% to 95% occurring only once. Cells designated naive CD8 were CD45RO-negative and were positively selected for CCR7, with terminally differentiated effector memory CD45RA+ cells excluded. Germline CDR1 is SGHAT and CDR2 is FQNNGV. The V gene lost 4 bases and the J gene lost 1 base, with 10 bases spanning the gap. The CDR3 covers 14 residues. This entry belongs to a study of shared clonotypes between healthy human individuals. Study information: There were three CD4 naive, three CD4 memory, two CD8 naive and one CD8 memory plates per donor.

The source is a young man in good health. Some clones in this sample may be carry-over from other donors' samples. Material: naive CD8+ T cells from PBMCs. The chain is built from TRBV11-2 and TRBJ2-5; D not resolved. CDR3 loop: CASSSSPTQETQYF. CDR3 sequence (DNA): TGTGCCAGCAGCTCCTCTCCGACCCAAGAGACCCAGTACTTC.